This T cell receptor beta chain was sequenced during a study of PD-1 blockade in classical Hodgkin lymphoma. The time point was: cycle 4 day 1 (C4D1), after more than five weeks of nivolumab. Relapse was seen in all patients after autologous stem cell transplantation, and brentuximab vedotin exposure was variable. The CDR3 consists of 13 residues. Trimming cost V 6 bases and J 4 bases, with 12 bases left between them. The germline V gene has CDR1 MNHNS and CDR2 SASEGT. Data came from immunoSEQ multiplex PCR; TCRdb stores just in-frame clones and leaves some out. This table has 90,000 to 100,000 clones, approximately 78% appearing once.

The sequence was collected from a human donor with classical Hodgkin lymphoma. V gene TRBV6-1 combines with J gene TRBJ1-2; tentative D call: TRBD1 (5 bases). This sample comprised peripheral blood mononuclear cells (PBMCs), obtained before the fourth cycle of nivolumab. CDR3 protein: CASRPGLIYGYTF. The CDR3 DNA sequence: TGTGCCAGCAGGCCAGGGCTCATCTATGGCTACACCTTC.